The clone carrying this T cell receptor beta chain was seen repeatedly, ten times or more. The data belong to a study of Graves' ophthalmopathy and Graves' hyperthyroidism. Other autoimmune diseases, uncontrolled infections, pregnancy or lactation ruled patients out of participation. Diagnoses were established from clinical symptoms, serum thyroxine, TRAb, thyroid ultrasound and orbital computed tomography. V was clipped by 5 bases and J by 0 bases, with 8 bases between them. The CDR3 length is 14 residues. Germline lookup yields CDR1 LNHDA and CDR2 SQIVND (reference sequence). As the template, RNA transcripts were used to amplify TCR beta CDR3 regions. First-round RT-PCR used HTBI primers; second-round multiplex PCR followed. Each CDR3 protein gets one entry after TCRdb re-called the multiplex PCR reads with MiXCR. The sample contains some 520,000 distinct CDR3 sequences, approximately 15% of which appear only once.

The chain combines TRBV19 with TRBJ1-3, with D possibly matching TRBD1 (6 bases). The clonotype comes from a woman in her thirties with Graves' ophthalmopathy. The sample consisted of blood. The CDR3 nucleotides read TGTGCCAGTAGTCGGACAGCCTCTGGAAACACCATATATTTT. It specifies CASSRTASGNTIYF.